These T cell receptor beta chains were read from a single sample in a study of post-analysis software for immune sequencing data. TCRdb called the PCR reads again in MiXCR, with one record for every CDR3 protein. In the table there are 170,000 or so distinct CDR3 sequences, approximately 30% of which are singletons. The sequencing sample was made of blood. The receptors here all came from a girl aged 5-17 years with multiple sclerosis. The CDR3 runs from the conserved cysteine through the conserved F or W. Each record gives: J gene, D gene, clone size, V gene, CDR3 protein, CDR3 DNA. D genes are given only for firm matches. The size field is filled for only some rows; it gives once, few, many or a size class.

j_call: TRBJ2-7
d_call: NA
clone_size: many
v_call: TRBV4-1
cdr3_aa: CASSQDSGQGLSYEQYF
cdr3_nt: TGCGCCAGCAGCCAAGATTCAGGTCAGGGGTTGTCCTACGAGCAGTACTTC

j_call: TRBJ1-3
d_call: NA
clone_size: NA
v_call: TRBV15
cdr3_aa: CATSRETTEGNTIYF
cdr3_nt: TGTGCCACCAGCAGAGAGACGACAGAGGGAAACACCATATATTTT

j_call: TRBJ2-1
d_call: NA
clone_size: NA
v_call: TRBV30
cdr3_aa: CAWSPYNEQFF
cdr3_nt: TGTGCCTGGAGCCCATACAATGAGCAGTTCTTC

j_call: TRBJ2-7
d_call: TRBD2
clone_size: few
v_call: TRBV27
cdr3_aa: CASSFYPAGVPNEQYF
cdr3_nt: TGTGCCAGCAGTTTCTATCCAGCGGGAGTACCCAATGAGCAGTACTTC

j_call: TRBJ2-1
d_call: NA
clone_size: NA
v_call: TRBV20-1
cdr3_aa: CSAQRPTYNEQFF
cdr3_nt: TGCAGCGCCCAAAGACCAACCTACAATGAGCAGTTCTTC

j_call: TRBJ2-3
d_call: TRBD2
clone_size: NA
v_call: TRBV12-3/TRBV12-4
cdr3_aa: CASSFGLAGDFPRADTQYF
cdr3_nt: TGTGCCAGCAGTTTCGGACTAGCGGGAGATTTTCCTAGAGCAGATACGCAGTATTTT

j_call: TRBJ2-1
d_call: NA
clone_size: few
v_call: TRBV3-1
cdr3_aa: CASSQDEAYNGQFF
cdr3_nt: TGTGCCAGCAGCCAGGATGAGGCCTACAATGGGCAGTTCTTC

j_call: TRBJ1-1
d_call: NA
clone_size: NA
v_call: TRBV7-9
cdr3_aa: CASSLMGLVTEAFF
cdr3_nt: TGTGCCAGCAGCTTAATGGGCCTGGTAACTGAAGCTTTCTTT

j_call: TRBJ2-7
d_call: TRBD1
clone_size: NA
v_call: TRBV20-1
cdr3_aa: CSATPGQGAGYEQYF
cdr3_nt: TGCAGTGCTACACCGGGACAGGGGGCGGGCTACGAGCAGTACTTC

j_call: TRBJ1-6
d_call: NA
clone_size: few
v_call: TRBV13
cdr3_aa: CASSPGGRQTLHF
cdr3_nt: TGTGCCAGCAGCCCCGGGGGGAGACAAACCCTCCACTTT

j_call: TRBJ1-1
d_call: NA
clone_size: few
v_call: TRBV10-3
cdr3_aa: CAISEGSLWSGGTEAFF
cdr3_nt: TGTGCCATCAGTGAAGGAAGTTTGTGGAGCGGAGGTACTGAAGCTTTCTTT

j_call: TRBJ1-6
d_call: NA
clone_size: few
v_call: TRBV7-9
cdr3_aa: CASSLEGGNSPLHF
cdr3_nt: TGTGCCAGCAGCTTAGAGGGGGGGAATTCACCCCTCCACTTT

j_call: TRBJ2-5
d_call: TRBD1
clone_size: once
v_call: TRBV11-1
cdr3_aa: CASSPGQGPHNEQYF
cdr3_nt: TGTGCCAGCAGCCCCGGACAGGGTCCGCACAATGAGCAGTACTTC

j_call: TRBJ2-7
d_call: TRBD1
clone_size: many
v_call: TRBV7-9
cdr3_aa: CASSADRGTSYEQYF
cdr3_nt: TGTGCCAGCAGCGCGGACAGGGGGACTTCCTACGAGCAGTACTTC

j_call: TRBJ1-1
d_call: NA
clone_size: many
v_call: TRBV29-1
cdr3_aa: CSVEPGGENTEAFF
cdr3_nt: TGCAGCGTTGAGCCGGGAGGGGAAAACACTGAAGCTTTCTTT

j_call: TRBJ2-1
d_call: NA
clone_size: many
v_call: TRBV20-1
cdr3_aa: CSARTYNEQFF
cdr3_nt: TGCAGTGCTAGAACTTACAATGAGCAGTTCTTC

j_call: TRBJ2-2
d_call: NA
clone_size: few
v_call: TRBV4-1
cdr3_aa: CASSQQAETTGELFF
cdr3_nt: TGCGCCAGCAGCCAACAAGCGGAGACCACCGGGGAGCTGTTTTTT

j_call: TRBJ1-1
d_call: TRBD1
clone_size: few
v_call: TRBV5-1
cdr3_aa: CASSLQGANTEAFF
cdr3_nt: TGCGCCAGCAGCTTACAGGGGGCGAACACTGAAGCTTTCTTT

j_call: TRBJ2-1
d_call: NA
clone_size: few
v_call: TRBV6-5
cdr3_aa: CASNRPGESDEQFF
cdr3_nt: TGTGCCAGCAACCGCCCCGGGGAGTCGGATGAGCAGTTCTTC

j_call: TRBJ1-2
d_call: TRBD1
clone_size: many
v_call: TRBV24-1
cdr3_aa: CATSDAGQGANGYTF
cdr3_nt: TGTGCCACCAGTGATGCGGGACAGGGGGCAAATGGCTACACCTTC

j_call: TRBJ1-2
d_call: NA
clone_size: once
v_call: TRBV12-3/TRBV12-4
cdr3_aa: CANSPTDFSVGYTF
cdr3_nt: TGTGCCAACAGTCCGACTGACTTTTCGGTTGGCTACACCTTC

j_call: TRBJ2-1
d_call: TRBD2
clone_size: many
v_call: TRBV5-1
cdr3_aa: CASSFLAAVYNEQFF
cdr3_nt: TGCGCCAGCAGCTTTCTAGCGGCGGTCTACAATGAGCAGTTCTTC

j_call: TRBJ1-1
d_call: NA
clone_size: NA
v_call: TRBV10-3
cdr3_aa: CAISEELSEAFF
cdr3_nt: TGTGCCATCAGTGAAGAGCTAAGTGAAGCTTTCTTT

j_call: TRBJ1-6
d_call: NA
clone_size: few
v_call: TRBV3-1
cdr3_aa: CASSPDLGEHYNSPLHF
cdr3_nt: TGTGCCAGCAGCCCAGATTTGGGAGAGCACTATAATTCACCCCTCCACTTT

j_call: TRBJ2-7
d_call: NA
clone_size: NA
v_call: TRBV27
cdr3_aa: CASSFGPLYEQYF
cdr3_nt: TGTGCCAGCAGTTTTGGGCCCCTCTACGAGCAGTACTTC

j_call: TRBJ2-5
d_call: TRBD1
clone_size: NA
v_call: TRBV7-3
cdr3_aa: CASSQGSGGSGETQYF
cdr3_nt: TGTGCCAGCAGTCAGGGTTCAGGGGGCTCGGGGGAGACCCAGTACTTC

j_call: TRBJ1-5
d_call: TRBD1
clone_size: few
v_call: TRBV29-1
cdr3_aa: CSVAQGTMNQPQHF
cdr3_nt: TGCAGCGTTGCACAGGGGACCATGAATCAGCCCCAGCATTTT

j_call: TRBJ1-6
d_call: NA
clone_size: few
v_call: TRBV20-1
cdr3_aa: CSARGQATSDSPLHF
cdr3_nt: TGCAGTGCTAGAGGACAGGCGACTTCGGATTCACCCCTCCACTTT

j_call: TRBJ1-4
d_call: NA
clone_size: NA
v_call: TRBV6-5
cdr3_aa: CASSYSGAAERLFF
cdr3_nt: TGTGCCAGCAGTTACTCAGGGGCCGCTGAAAGACTGTTTTTT

j_call: TRBJ1-1
d_call: NA
clone_size: NA
v_call: TRBV30
cdr3_aa: CAWSPDKNTEAFF
cdr3_nt: TGTGCCTGGAGCCCTGACAAGAACACTGAAGCTTTCTTT

j_call: TRBJ2-1
d_call: NA
clone_size: many
v_call: TRBV5-1
cdr3_aa: CASSFGGRDEQFF
cdr3_nt: TGCGCCAGCAGCTTCGGGGGGCGCGATGAGCAGTTCTTC

j_call: TRBJ2-1
d_call: NA
clone_size: NA
v_call: TRBV9
cdr3_aa: CAGSANRERGNEQFF
cdr3_nt: TGTGCCGGCAGCGCAAACCGGGAGAGGGGGAATGAGCAGTTCTTC

j_call: TRBJ1-2
d_call: NA
clone_size: few
v_call: TRBV30
cdr3_aa: CAWRGWSLDYGYTF
cdr3_nt: TGTGCCTGGAGGGGCTGGAGCTTGGACTATGGCTACACCTTC

j_call: TRBJ2-5
d_call: TRBD2
clone_size: once
v_call: TRBV25-1
cdr3_aa: CASRGSGGPVETQYF
cdr3_nt: TGTGCCAGCAGGGGGTCGGGAGGGCCTGTGGAGACCCAGTACTTC

j_call: TRBJ2-7
d_call: TRBD1
clone_size: NA
v_call: TRBV12-3/TRBV12-4
cdr3_aa: CASSGTGTYEQYF
cdr3_nt: TGTGCCAGCAGCGGGACAGGTACCTACGAGCAGTACTTC

j_call: TRBJ2-7
d_call: TRBD1
clone_size: many
v_call: TRBV28
cdr3_aa: CPTSRTGTYEQYF
cdr3_nt: TGTCCCACCTCCCGGACAGGGACCTACGAGCAGTACTTC

j_call: TRBJ2-5
d_call: NA
clone_size: NA
v_call: TRBV7-3
cdr3_aa: CASSREGNEQYF
cdr3_nt: TGTGCCAGCAGCCGTGAGGGAAATGAGCAGTACTTC

j_call: TRBJ2-1
d_call: NA
clone_size: NA
v_call: TRBV12-3/TRBV12-4
cdr3_aa: CASSWGGRNQQFF
cdr3_nt: TGTGCCAGCAGTTGGGGGGGGCGAAATCAGCAGTTCTTC

j_call: TRBJ1-1
d_call: NA
clone_size: few
v_call: TRBV4-1
cdr3_aa: CASSPTNPTANTEAFF
cdr3_nt: TGCGCCAGCAGCCCGACCAACCCGACAGCGAACACTGAAGCTTTCTTT

j_call: TRBJ2-6
d_call: NA
clone_size: many
v_call: TRBV5-1
cdr3_aa: CASSLGSSGANVLTF
cdr3_nt: TGCGCCAGCAGCTTGGGCTCCTCTGGGGCCAACGTCCTGACTTTC

j_call: TRBJ2-5
d_call: NA
clone_size: few
v_call: TRBV5-1
cdr3_aa: CASSVGRGQETQYF
cdr3_nt: TGCGCCAGCAGCGTGGGACGGGGACAAGAGACCCAGTACTTC

j_call: TRBJ2-4
d_call: NA
clone_size: many
v_call: TRBV5-1
cdr3_aa: CASSLEGLGAKNIQYF
cdr3_nt: TGCGCCAGCAGCTTGGAAGGGTTGGGGGCCAAAAACATTCAGTACTTC

j_call: TRBJ1-6
d_call: TRBD1
clone_size: NA
v_call: TRBV6-1
cdr3_aa: CASSEVAGTGNPPLHF
cdr3_nt: TGTGCCAGCAGTGAAGTGGCCGGGACAGGGAATCCACCCCTCCACTTT

j_call: TRBJ1-6
d_call: TRBD1
clone_size: NA
v_call: TRBV12-3/TRBV12-4
cdr3_aa: CASRGQGAWSPLHF
cdr3_nt: TGTGCCAGCAGGGGACAGGGGGCATGGTCACCCCTCCACTTT